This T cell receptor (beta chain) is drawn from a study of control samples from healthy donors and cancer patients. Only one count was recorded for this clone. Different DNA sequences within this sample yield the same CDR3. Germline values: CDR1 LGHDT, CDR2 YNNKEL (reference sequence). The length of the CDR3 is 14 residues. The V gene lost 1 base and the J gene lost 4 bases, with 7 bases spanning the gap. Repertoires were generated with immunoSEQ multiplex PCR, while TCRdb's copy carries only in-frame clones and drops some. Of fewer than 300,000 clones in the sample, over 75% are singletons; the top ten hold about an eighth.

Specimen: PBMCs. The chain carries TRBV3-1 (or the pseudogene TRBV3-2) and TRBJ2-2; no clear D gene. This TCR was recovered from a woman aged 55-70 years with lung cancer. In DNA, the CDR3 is TGTGCCAGCAGCCAAGTGGGCGGCACCGGGGAGCTGTTTTTT. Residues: CASSQVGGTGELFF.